Given below is one T cell receptor beta chain in context. Its target is not known. The data belong to a study of cytomegalovirus exposure and HLA in healthy donors. Study-wide results and caveats: The investigators catalogued 150 to 200 TCR beta chains as cytomegalovirus-associated.

This CDR3 comprises 17 residues. The germline V gene has CDR1 SGHDT and CDR2 YYEEEE. The V end lost 2 bases, the J end lost 8 bases, and 23 bases lay between the germline ends. Clones were read by immunoSEQ multiplex PCR, and TCRdb kept only the in-frame ones, dropping some. Here the sample spans over 110,000 clones, around 87% being singletons. The chain combines TRBV5-6 with TRBJ1-3; unclear D gene. This receptor was identified in a man aged 18 to 29 in good health and CMV-seropositive. The sequenced material came from PBMCs. The CDR3 here is CASSFGSIEESADTIYF. CDR3 nucleotide sequence: TGTGCCAGCAGCTTTGGGTCGATAGAGGAGTCGGCGGACACCATATATTTT. The entire variable domain, with the rest obtained from reference TRBV5-6 and TRBJ1-3, is as follows: DAGVTQSPTHLIKTRGQQVTLRCSPKSGHDTVSWYQQALGQGPQFIFQYYEEEERQRGNFPDRFSGHQFPNYSSELNVNALLLGDSALYLCASSFGSIEESADTIYFGEGSWLTVV.